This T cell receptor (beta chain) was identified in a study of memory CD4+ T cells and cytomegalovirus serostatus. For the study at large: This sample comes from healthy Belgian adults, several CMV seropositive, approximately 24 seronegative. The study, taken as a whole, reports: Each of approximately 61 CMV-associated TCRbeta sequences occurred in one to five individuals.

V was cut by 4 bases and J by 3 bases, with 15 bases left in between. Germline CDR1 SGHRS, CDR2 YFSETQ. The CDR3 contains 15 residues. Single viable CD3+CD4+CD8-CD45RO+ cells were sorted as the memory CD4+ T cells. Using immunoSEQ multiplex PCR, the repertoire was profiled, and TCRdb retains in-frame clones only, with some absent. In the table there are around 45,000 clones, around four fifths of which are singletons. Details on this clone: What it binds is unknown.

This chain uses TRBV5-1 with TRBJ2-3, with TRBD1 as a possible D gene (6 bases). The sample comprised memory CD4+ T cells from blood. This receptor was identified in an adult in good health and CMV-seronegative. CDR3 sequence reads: CASSRTGTLTDTQYF. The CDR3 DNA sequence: TGCGCCAGCAGCAGAACCGGGACATTAACAGATACGCAGTATTTT. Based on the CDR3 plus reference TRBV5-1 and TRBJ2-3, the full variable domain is KAGVTQTPRYLIKTRGQQVTLSCSPISGHRSVSWYQQTPGQGLQFLFEYFSETQRNKGNFPGRFSGRQFSNSRSEMNVSTLELGDSALYLCASSRTGTLTDTQYFGPGTRLTVL.